These T cell receptor beta chains were read from a single sample in a study of T cells of healthy individuals. TCRdb redid the calling of the 5' RACE reads with MiXCR, one entry per CDR3 protein. The repertoire holds around 53,000 distinct CDR3 sequences, under 15% seen once, with about 16% in the top ten. The receptors were sampled from a human donor in good health. Both conserved end residues are part of each CDR3. Each record gives: clone size, J gene, D gene, V gene, CDR3 protein, CDR3 DNA. The D gene is left open where the match is weak. Rows give clone size only sometimes, using once, few, many, or a class for an expanded clone.

clone_size: -; j_call: TRBJ2-2; d_call: -; v_call: TRBV2; cdr3_aa: CASSGSTGELFF; cdr3_nt: TGTGCCAGCAGTGGGTCGACCGGGGAGCTGTTTTTT
clone_size: few; j_call: TRBJ2-2; d_call: -; v_call: TRBV4-3; cdr3_aa: CASSQEWGEDTGELFF; cdr3_nt: TGCGCCAGCAGCCAAGAATGGGGCGAGGACACCGGGGAGCTGTTTTTT
clone_size: -; j_call: TRBJ2-3; d_call: -; v_call: TRBV12-3/TRBV12-4; cdr3_aa: CASRSGSLTDTQYF; cdr3_nt: TGTGCCAGCAGGTCTGGGTCGTTAACAGATACGCAGTATTTT
clone_size: -; j_call: TRBJ1-1; d_call: -; v_call: TRBV7-2; cdr3_aa: CASSLFRTNTEAFF; cdr3_nt: TGTGCCAGCAGCTTATTTCGGACGAACACTGAAGCTTTCTTT
clone_size: many; j_call: TRBJ1-1; d_call: -; v_call: TRBV5-6; cdr3_aa: CASSLGLRGYEAFF; cdr3_nt: TGTGCCAGCAGCTTGGGACTAAGGGGCTATGAAGCTTTCTTT
clone_size: many; j_call: TRBJ2-2; d_call: -; v_call: TRBV20-1; cdr3_aa: CSARDGGGRGTGELFF; cdr3_nt: TGCAGTGCTAGAGATGGCGGGGGCCGGGGGACCGGGGAGCTGTTTTTT
clone_size: -; j_call: TRBJ2-7; d_call: -; v_call: TRBV7-8; cdr3_aa: CASTSPPGQGDEQYF; cdr3_nt: TGTGCCAGCACCTCTCCCCCGGGGCAGGGTGACGAGCAGTACTTC
clone_size: -; j_call: TRBJ2-2; d_call: TRBD2; v_call: TRBV19; cdr3_aa: CASSCVAGDDTGELFF; cdr3_nt: TGTGCCAGTAGTTGTGTAGCGGGAGACGACACCGGGGAGCTGTTTTTT
clone_size: many; j_call: TRBJ1-2; d_call: -; v_call: TRBV29-1; cdr3_aa: CSVAAGGGGYTF; cdr3_nt: TGCAGCGTTGCCGCCGGGGGCGGTGGCTACACCTTC
clone_size: few; j_call: TRBJ2-3; d_call: -; v_call: TRBV6-5; cdr3_aa: CASSSWQGGDTQYF; cdr3_nt: TGTGCCAGCAGTTCCTGGCAGGGGGGGGATACGCAGTATTTT
clone_size: once; j_call: TRBJ1-2; d_call: -; v_call: TRBV28; cdr3_aa: CASSPANYGYTF; cdr3_nt: TGTGCCAGCAGCCCAGCGAACTATGGCTACACCTTC
clone_size: -; j_call: TRBJ1-4; d_call: -; v_call: TRBV11-2; cdr3_aa: CASSLDQGRNEKLFF; cdr3_nt: TGTGCCAGCAGCTTAGATCAGGGCAGGAATGAAAAACTGTTTTTT
clone_size: many; j_call: TRBJ2-3; d_call: TRBD1; v_call: TRBV20-1; cdr3_aa: CSAPGTGGTDTQYF; cdr3_nt: TGCAGTGCTCCAGGGACAGGGGGCACAGATACGCAGTATTTT
clone_size: few; j_call: TRBJ2-2; d_call: -; v_call: TRBV7-3; cdr3_aa: CASSRGGENGELFF; cdr3_nt: TGTGCCAGCAGCCGAGGGGGGGAGAACGGGGAGCTGTTTTTT
clone_size: many; j_call: TRBJ2-1; d_call: TRBD2; v_call: TRBV9; cdr3_aa: CASSVGALAGGNEQFF; cdr3_nt: TGTGCCAGCAGCGTAGGGGCGCTAGCGGGAGGCAATGAGCAGTTCTTC
clone_size: few; j_call: TRBJ1-2; d_call: TRBD1; v_call: TRBV10-3; cdr3_aa: CAISGTGDYGYTF; cdr3_nt: TGTGCCATCAGCGGGACAGGGGACTATGGCTACACCTTC
clone_size: -; j_call: TRBJ1-1; d_call: TRBD1; v_call: TRBV5-1; cdr3_aa: CASSRTGNTEAFF; cdr3_nt: TGCGCCAGCAGCAGGACAGGGAACACTGAAGCTTTCTTT
clone_size: once; j_call: TRBJ2-7; d_call: TRBD2; v_call: TRBV6-1; cdr3_aa: CASTTSGAPYEQYF; cdr3_nt: TGTGCCAGTACGACTAGCGGGGCCCCCTACGAGCAGTACTTC
clone_size: many; j_call: TRBJ2-1; d_call: TRBD2; v_call: TRBV4-1; cdr3_aa: CASSLSGGARDEQFF; cdr3_nt: TGCGCCAGCAGCCTAAGCGGGGGGGCCAGGGATGAGCAGTTCTTC
clone_size: many; j_call: TRBJ2-1; d_call: TRBD2; v_call: TRBV3-1; cdr3_aa: CASSRLADYNEQFF; cdr3_nt: TGTGCCAGCAGCCGACTAGCGGACTACAATGAGCAGTTCTTC
clone_size: few; j_call: TRBJ2-3; d_call: TRBD2; v_call: TRBV19; cdr3_aa: CASRSPGGGDTQYF; cdr3_nt: TGTGCCAGTAGGTCCCCGGGGGGGGGAGATACGCAGTATTTT
clone_size: many; j_call: TRBJ2-1; d_call: -; v_call: TRBV7-9; cdr3_aa: CASSRSTYNEQFF; cdr3_nt: TGTGCCAGCAGCAGATCTACCTACAATGAGCAGTTCTTC
clone_size: -; j_call: TRBJ2-3; d_call: -; v_call: TRBV7-2; cdr3_aa: CASSPRLGTDTQYF; cdr3_nt: TGTGCCAGCAGCCCCCGTTTAGGCACAGATACGCAGTATTTT
clone_size: few; j_call: TRBJ1-6; d_call: TRBD1; v_call: TRBV13; cdr3_aa: CASSRAGQGDLLRNSPLHF; cdr3_nt: TGTGCCAGCAGTCGCGCGGGACAGGGGGACCTTCTAAGGAATTCACCCCTCCACTTT
clone_size: -; j_call: TRBJ1-4; d_call: -; v_call: TRBV12-3/TRBV12-4; cdr3_aa: CASSKIRGEKLFF; cdr3_nt: TGTGCCAGCAGTAAAATCCGTGGAGAAAAACTGTTTTTT
clone_size: few; j_call: TRBJ2-5; d_call: TRBD1; v_call: TRBV2; cdr3_aa: CASRVGQGRETQYF; cdr3_nt: TGTGCCAGCAGGGTAGGACAGGGTAGGGAGACCCAGTACTTC
clone_size: -; j_call: TRBJ1-2; d_call: TRBD1; v_call: TRBV5-1; cdr3_aa: CASSPGGRDSYGYTF; cdr3_nt: TGCGCCAGCAGCCCCGGGGGACGGGACAGCTATGGCTACACCTTC
clone_size: -; j_call: TRBJ2-3; d_call: TRBD2; v_call: TRBV6-4; cdr3_aa: CASSLAGGTDTQYF; cdr3_nt: TGTGCCAGCAGTCTAGCGGGGGGAACAGATACGCAGTATTTT
clone_size: -; j_call: TRBJ1-5; d_call: -; v_call: TRBV29-1; cdr3_aa: CSVPGNQPQHF; cdr3_nt: TGCAGCGTTCCGGGCAATCAGCCCCAGCATTTT
clone_size: many; j_call: TRBJ1-1; d_call: TRBD1; v_call: TRBV5-1; cdr3_aa: CASSPGTGNTEAFF; cdr3_nt: TGCGCCAGCAGCCCGGGGACAGGGAACACTGAAGCTTTCTTT
clone_size: -; j_call: TRBJ2-1; d_call: -; v_call: TRBV2; cdr3_aa: CASSERVNSYNEQFF; cdr3_nt: TGTGCCAGCAGTGAAAGGGTGAACTCCTACAATGAGCAGTTCTTC
clone_size: many; j_call: TRBJ2-1; d_call: TRBD2; v_call: TRBV20-1; cdr3_aa: CSAADPGLAGVGEQFF; cdr3_nt: TGCAGTGCTGCAGACCCGGGACTAGCGGGAGTCGGTGAGCAGTTCTTC
clone_size: medium-sized; j_call: TRBJ1-5; d_call: -; v_call: TRBV29-1; cdr3_aa: CSVTGGGNQPQHF; cdr3_nt: TGCAGCGTTACGGGTGGGGGCAATCAGCCCCAGCATTTT